These 13 T cell receptor beta chains came from one sample sequenced in a study of blood T cells in healthy people across ages. Then a second PCR, running about 6 to 12 cycles, was carried out with a sample-barcoded 5' primer and a J-beta primer mix. Using its own MiXCR run on the 5' RACE reads, TCRdb lists one record per CDR3 protein. This table has roughly 560,000 distinct CDR3 sequences, approximately 25% appearing once. This sample was also put to use in a study of T cells of mothers and their children.

The specimen was blood. The receptors were sampled from a boy aged 10-17 years in good health.

V and J are TRBV10-3 and TRBJ2-1, with 7 positions matching TRBD1. The CDR3 loop spans 14 amino acids. Unmatched junction bases numbered 2, after V lost 2 bases and J lost 4 bases. Per the germline V gene, CDR1 is ENHRY and CDR2 is SYGVKD. CDR3: CAISEGDSYNEQFF. CDR3 DNA sequence: TGTGCCATCAGTGAGGGGGACAGTTACAATGAGCAGTTCTTC.

The sample holds a few counts of this clonotype. This sequence joins TRBV28 and TRBJ2-7; TRBD2 might be the D (5 bases). The V end lost 10 bases, the J end lost 6 bases, and 22 bases lay between the germline ends. The CDR3 covers 14 residues. Germline V gene sequence: CDR1 MDHEN, CDR2 SYDVKM. Written as DNA, the CDR3 is TGTGCCACCCACGGAGTCCGAGGGAAAAGCGAGCAGTACTTC. It yields the protein CATHGVRGKSEQYF. Filled out from reference TRBV28 and TRBJ2-7, the complete variable domain reads DVKVTQSSRYLVKRTGEKVFLECVQDMDHENMFWYRQDPGLGLRLIYFSYDVKMKEKGDIPEGYSVSREKKERFSLILESASTNQTSMYLCATHGVRGKSEQYFGPGTRLTVT.

This clonotype appeared a few times. The rearrangement uses TRBV4-2 and TRBJ2-7; the match to TRBD2 covers 14 bases. CDR1 is LGHNA, CDR2 YNFKEQ, per germline. The CDR3 length is 16 residues. Germline trimming cut 3 bases from V and 1 base from J; bases unmatched to any gene: 2. This chain's CDR3 is CASSQGTSGGSYEQYF. In DNA, the CDR3 is TGTGCCAGCAGCCAGGGGACTAGCGGGGGATCCTACGAGCAGTACTTC.

V is TRBV12-5 and J is TRBJ1-1; D is unclear. Germline assignment: CDR1 LGHNT and CDR2 FRNRAP. V lost 1 base, J lost 1 base, and 4 bases lay in between. The CDR3 consists of 13 residues. The CDR3 sequence is CASGLAWNTEAFF. The CDR3 coding sequence is TGTGCTAGTGGTTTGGCCTGGAACACTGAAGCTTTCTTT. The variable domain in full, completed from reference TRBV12-5 and TRBJ1-1, reads DARVTQTPRHKVTEMGQEVTMRCQPILGHNTVFWYRQTMMQGLELLAYFRNRAPLDDSGMPKDRFSAEMPDATLATLKIQPSEPRDSAVYFCASGLAWNTEAFFGQGTRLTVV.

The CDR3 nucleotides are TGTGCCAGCAGTTTATGGAGTGGACAGAACTATGGCTACACCTTC. Translation: CASSLWSGQNYGYTF. The chain couples TRBV12-3 or TRBV12-4 to TRBJ1-2; perhaps TRBD1 as D (6 bases). This CDR3 is built from 15 residues. V was pared by 2 bases and J by 2 bases, with 12 bases between.

The V gene is TRBV28, the J gene TRBJ2-2, with 9 bases aligning to TRBD1. V shed 2 bases, J shed 6 bases, and the junction held 13 bases outside the gene matches. Germline V gives CDR1 MDHEN, CDR2 SYDVKM. CDR3 length: 18 residues. The CDR3 DNA follows: TGTGCCAGCAGTTTAAGAAGGGACAGGGTAACGGCCTCCGGGGAGCTGTTTTTT. Translating gives CASSLRRDRVTASGELFF.

This clonotype was found many times. The chain joins TRBV28 to TRBJ2-5; D could derive from TRBD1 or TRBD2 (5 bases each). The germline CDR1 and CDR2 sequences are MDHEN and SYDVKM. The germline V and J ends were trimmed by 6 bases and 7 bases, with 18 bases remaining between them. The CDR3 is made up of 14 amino acids. The CDR3 sequence is CASRSGTLEGTQYF. For the CDR3, the DNA is TGTGCCAGCAGATCCGGGACCCTCGAGGGGACCCAGTACTTC. The full variable domain, completed using reference TRBV28 and TRBJ2-5, is DVKVTQSSRYLVKRTGEKVFLECVQDMDHENMFWYRQDPGLGLRLIYFSYDVKMKEKGDIPEGYSVSREKKERFSLILESASTNQTSMYLCASRSGTLEGTQYFGPGTRLLVL.

The chain uses TRBV7-2 and TRBJ2-5; D tentatively fits TRBD1 or TRBD2 (5 bases each). This CDR3 is built from 15 residues. Trimming removed 1 base from V and 3 bases from J, with 12 bases in between. Germline CDR1 reads SGHTA; CDR2 reads FQGNSA. The chain's CDR3 is CASSLVGTRKETQYF. CDR3 DNA sequence: TGTGCCAGCAGCTTAGTCGGGACCAGAAAAGAGACCCAGTACTTC.

This clonotype was picked up a small number of times. This chain connects TRBV4-1 to TRBJ2-5; 8 nucleotides agree with TRBD2. TRBJ2-1 explains the end of the DNA better; the J call may be wrong. The CDR3 has 15 amino acids. CDR1 and CDR2 (germline): MGHRA, YSYEKL. CDR3 loop: CASTPSPGGEREQFF. CDR3 bases: TGCGCCAGTACGCCATCCCCCGGGGGGGAAAGGGAGCAGTTCTTC.

V is TRBV27 and J is TRBJ2-5; 8 bases agree with TRBD1. TRBJ2-1 matches the DNA end more closely, so the J call is doubtful. This CDR3 region has 13 residues. Germline V lookup: CDR1 MNHEY, CDR2 SMNVEV (reference sequence). The CDR3 coding sequence is TGTGCCAGCAGCATAGACAGGGGCAATGAGCAGTTCTTC. Its translation: CASSIDRGNEQFF.

This clonotype has a count of ten or more. The chain uses TRBV4-1 and TRBJ2-5, with unresolved D. V was trimmed by 5 bases and J by 11 bases, leaving 24 bases between them. The CDR3 is 15 residues long. Germline values: CDR1 MGHRA, CDR2 YSYEKL. The CDR3: CASSTTAPGADEQYF. The CDR3 region has the DNA TGCGCCAGCAGCACTACAGCCCCAGGTGCGGATGAGCAGTACTTC.

This clonotype was seen many times. The gene calls are TRBV29-1 and TRBJ2-5, with D unresolved. The germline V and J ends were trimmed by 0 bases and 7 bases, with 9 bases remaining between them. The germline CDR1 and CDR2 sequences are SQVTM and ANQGSEA. This CDR3 has 12 amino acids. The CDR3 DNA follows: TGCAGCGTTGAAGACCTTGACCCGACCCAGTACTTC. Translated, it gives CSVEDLDPTQYF.

The V call is TRBV7-2, the J call TRBJ1-5; the match to TRBD1 covers 8 bases. CDR3 length: 17 residues. Per germline, CDR1 SGHTA and CDR2 FQGNSA. V dropped 0 bases and J dropped 4; count of bases not matched to a gene: 8. CDR3 loop: CASSLADRGWGNQPQHF. For the CDR3, the DNA is TGTGCCAGCAGCTTAGCCGACAGGGGATGGGGAAATCAGCCCCAGCATTTT.